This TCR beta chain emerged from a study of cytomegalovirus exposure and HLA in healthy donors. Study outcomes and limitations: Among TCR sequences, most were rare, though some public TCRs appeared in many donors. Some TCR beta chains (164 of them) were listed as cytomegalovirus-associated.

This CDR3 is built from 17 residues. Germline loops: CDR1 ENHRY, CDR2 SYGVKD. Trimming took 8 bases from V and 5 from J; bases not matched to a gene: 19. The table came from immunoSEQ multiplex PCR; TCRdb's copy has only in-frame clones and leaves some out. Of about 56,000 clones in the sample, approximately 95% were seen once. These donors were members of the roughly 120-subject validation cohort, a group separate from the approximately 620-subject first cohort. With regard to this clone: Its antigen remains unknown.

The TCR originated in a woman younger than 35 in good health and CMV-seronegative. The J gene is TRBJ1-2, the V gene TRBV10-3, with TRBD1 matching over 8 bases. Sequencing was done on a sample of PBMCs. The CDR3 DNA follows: TGTGCCATCGGAGGACAGGGAAGGGAAGGTGGGGGATATGGCTACACCTTC. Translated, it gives CAIGGQGREGGGYGYTF.